This T cell receptor beta chain was sequenced for a study of CD8+CD57+ T cells in acquired aplastic anemia. The patients chosen for sequencing had shown expansion of CD8+CD57+ cells (detected by flow cytometry). Genomic DNA provided the template from which TCR beta VDJ and CDR3 profiles were obtained. MiXCR, applied by TCRdb to the reads, yields one record per CDR3 protein. The table lists 150,000 to 200,000 distinct CDR3 sequences, more than 40% of them singletons, with more than 30% in the top ten. Germline V gene data show CDR1 as SEHNR and CDR2 as FQNEAQ (reference sequence). Trimming shortened V by 5 bases and J by 0 bases, and 10 bases separated the two germline ends. CDR3 length: 14 residues.

The sequence came from a human donor with aplastic anemia. The chain carries TRBV7-9 and TRBJ1-1; weak D call: TRBD1 (5 bases). Sequencing was done on a sample of sorted CD4+, CD8+, or CD8+CD57+ T cells (not recorded which) from PBMCs. In DNA form, the CDR3 reads TGTGCCAGCAGCATGGGGACGGTGAACACTGAAGCTTTCTTT. Encoded protein: CASSMGTVNTEAFF.